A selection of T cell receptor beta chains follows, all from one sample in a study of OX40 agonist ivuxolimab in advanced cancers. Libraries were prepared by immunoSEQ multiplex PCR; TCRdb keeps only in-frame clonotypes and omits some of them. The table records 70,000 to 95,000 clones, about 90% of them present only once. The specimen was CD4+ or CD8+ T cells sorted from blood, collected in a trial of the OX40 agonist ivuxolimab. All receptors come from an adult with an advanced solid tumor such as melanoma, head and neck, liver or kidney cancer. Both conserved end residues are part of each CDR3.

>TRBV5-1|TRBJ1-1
CASSLEGRGWGTTEAFF
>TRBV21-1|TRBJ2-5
CASISSGLQETQYF
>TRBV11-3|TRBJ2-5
CASSPESGKETQYF
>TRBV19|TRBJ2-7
CASSPRRGGGPSYEQYF
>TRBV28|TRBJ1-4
CASSSGAQREKLFF
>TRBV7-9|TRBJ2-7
CASSISGTGAYEQYF
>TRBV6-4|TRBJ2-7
CASRDVGHLSYEQYF
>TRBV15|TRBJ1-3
CATSRNHLGDGNTIYF
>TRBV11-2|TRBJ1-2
CASSRGTAPHYGYTF
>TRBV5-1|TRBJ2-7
CASSSTRYNHEQYF
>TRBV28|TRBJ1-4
CASRAPAGGGINEKLFF
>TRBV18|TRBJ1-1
CASSPQGSNTEAFF
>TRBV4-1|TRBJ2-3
CASSQDPLVASGMKKGTDTQYF
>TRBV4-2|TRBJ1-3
CASSVDPSGNTIYF
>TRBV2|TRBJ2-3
CASSTSPSGTDTQYF
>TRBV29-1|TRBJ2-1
CSVDNYNEQFF
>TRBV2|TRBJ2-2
CASSPTVNTGELFF
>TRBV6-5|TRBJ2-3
CASRASGPSTDTQYF
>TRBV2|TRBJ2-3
CASRAGTGVKRDTQYF
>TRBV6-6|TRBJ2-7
CASSYVQTGEQYF
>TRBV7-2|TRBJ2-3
CASRQNTDTQYF
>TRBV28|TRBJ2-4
CASSNGQGNYIQYF
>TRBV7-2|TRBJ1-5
CASSLGGTSNQPQHF
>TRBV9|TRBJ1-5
CASSSGPAEDQPQHF
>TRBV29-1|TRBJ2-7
CSVVLLAGAEQYF
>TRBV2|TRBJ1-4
CASRPDRGQEKLFF